This T cell receptor (beta chain) was retrieved from a study of blood T cell repertoires in COVID-19. Study summary: Spain, Italy and the United States supplied samples that represented acute and convalescent COVID-19. PBMCs, B-cell-depleted T cells, or T cells were the source of the cDNA or gDNA that made up the material.

In the authors' methods: Nucleated cell number was recorded as an estimate derived from reference gene primer amplification. Assay: immunoSEQ multiplex PCR; the TCRdb copy retains only in-frame clones and omits some. That table gives V, J and clone size, and the DNA gave D and trimming. The sample yields about 150,000 clones, around 80% seen once. With V trimmed by 4 bases and J by 7 bases, 5 bases remained unmatched. Germline values: CDR1 SGHAT, CDR2 FQNNGV. The CDR3 has 15 amino acids. The rearrangement joins TRBV11-2 to TRBJ1-6; 9 nucleotides agree with TRBD1. The sequence was collected from a man aged 55 to 70 with acute or convalescent COVID-19. Input material: peripheral blood. Here the CDR3 DNA reads TGTGCCAGCAGCTCACAGGGGGCGCAAAATTCACCCCTCCACTTT. Amino acids: CASSSQGAQNSPLHF.